Presented here are 16 T cell receptor beta chains from one specimen sequenced in a study of blood T cell repertoires in COVID-19 (dated by TCRdb to about 2020). To prepare the library, the immunoSEQ multiplex PCR assay was applied. TCRdb stores this immuneACCESS table with in-frame sequences only. Part of the clones is absent; in the studies checked, under half of the shortfall reflects unresolved V genes, and no reason is known for the rest. Across this sample there are more than 200,000 clones, with approximately 80% seen only once. The ten largest clonotypes hold roughly 4% of the sample. What was sequenced was peripheral blood. Receptor source: a man aged 55 to 69 with acute or convalescent COVID-19.

J is TRBJ2-5 and V is TRBV16, with 8 nucleotides matching TRBD2. The germline gives CDR1 KGHSY, CDR2 FQNENV. V gave up 4 bases and J gave up 2 bases; unmatched junction bases: 9. The CDR3 loop spans 16 amino acids. The CDR3 nucleotides read TGTGCCAGCAGCCCACCGGGACTAGTAGGGCAAGAGACCCAGTACTTC. It encodes CASSPPGLVGQETQYF.

The chain links TRBV6-5 to TRBJ2-7, with D possibly TRBD1 on 6 matching bases. The CDR3 length is 15 residues. Germline V gene lookup returns CDR1 MNHEY and CDR2 SVGAGI. Trimming removed 4 bases from V and 2 bases from J, with 15 bases in between. The CDR3 sequence: CASSSSGTPPYEQYF. CDR3 nucleotides: TGTGCCAGCAGTTCATCCGGGACACCTCCCTACGAGCAGTACTTC.

The rearrangement links TRBV3-1 (or the pseudogene TRBV3-2) to TRBJ2-2; TRBD1 matches at 7 bases. CDR1 LGHDT and CDR2 YNNKEL come from the germline V gene (reference sequence). V trimming: 1 base; J trimming: 6 bases; junction bases outside the gene matches: 5. The CDR3 runs to 15 residues. The CDR3 sequence: CASSQGQGSAGELFF. As DNA, the CDR3 is TGTGCCAGCAGCCAAGGACAGGGTAGCGCCGGGGAGCTGTTTTTT.

The gene calls are TRBV5-4 and TRBJ1-2; D not resolved. Trimming took off 2 bases at V and 4 bases at J, with 12 bases between the two ends. The CDR3 sequence is 14 residues long. Per germline, CDR1 SGHNT and CDR2 YYREEE (reference sequence). CDR3 in amino acids: CASSLITAGYGYTF. The CDR3 bases are TGTGCCAGCAGCTTAATCACTGCGGGCTATGGCTACACCTTC.

The chain carries TRBV24-1 and TRBJ2-3; TRBD1 matches 8 bases. This CDR3 has 14 residues. V gave up 7 bases and J gave up 1 base; unmatched junction bases: 3. The germline V gene encodes CDR1 KGHDR and CDR2 SFDVKD. The CDR3, as DNA: TGTGCCACCAGGGGGACAGGACGCACAGATACGCAGTATTTT. This translates into CATRGTGRTDTQYF.

The gene calls are TRBV28 and TRBJ2-5; a possible D gene is TRBD2 (5 bases). Germline-derived CDR1 and CDR2 are MDHEN and SYDVKM. The CDR3 runs 13 residues. The ends were cut back, 6 bases at V and 1 base at J, with 9 bases in the middle. CDR3 loop: CASRPSGQETQYF. For the CDR3, the DNA is TGTGCCAGCAGGCCGAGCGGCCAAGAGACCCAGTACTTC.

The chain uses TRBV6-5 and TRBJ2-5; weak D call: TRBD2 (6 bases). The CDR3 loop spans 13 amino acids. V was trimmed by 10 bases and J by 9 bases, leaving 21 bases between them. Germline CDR1 reads MNHEY; CDR2 reads SVGAGI. CDR3 in amino acids: CATNAPGLRAQYF. The CDR3 coding sequence is TGTGCCACGAACGCACCGGGACTTCGGGCCCAGTACTTC.

V usage is TRBV2 and J usage is TRBJ1-1; D not resolved. Trimming took off 2 bases at V and 1 base at J, with 8 bases between the two ends. This CDR3 spans 14 amino acids. From germline, CDR1 is SNHLY and CDR2 FYNNEI. CDR3 in amino acids: CASSERSGNTEAFF. CDR3 nucleotide sequence: TGTGCCAGCAGTGAAAGGTCGGGGAACACTGAAGCTTTCTTT.

The chain couples TRBV4-3 to TRBJ2-3; 8 positions agree with TRBD1. The CDR3 covers 15 residues. CDR1 is LGHNA, CDR2 YSLEER, per germline. V shed 2 bases, J shed 5 bases, and the junction held 6 bases outside the gene matches. The CDR3 nucleotides read TGCGCCAGCAGCCAAACGGACAGGGTCAAAGATACGCAGTATTTT. Protein sequence: CASSQTDRVKDTQYF.

The chain combines TRBV3-1 (or the pseudogene TRBV3-2) with TRBJ1-6; 7 bases are a match to TRBD1. The CDR3 has 15 amino acids. CDR1 LGHDT and CDR2 YNNKEL come from the germline V gene (reference sequence). V lost 4 bases and J lost 12; bases outside the gene matches: 12. The CDR3 region is CASSLGTALGIPLHF. In DNA, the CDR3 is TGTGCCAGCAGCCTTGGGACAGCCCTGGGGATACCCCTCCACTTT.

The chain carries TRBV28 and TRBJ1-2; TRBD1 matches 7 bases. Germline V gene data show CDR1 as MDHEN and CDR2 as SYDVKM. This CDR3 has 15 residues. The junction had 9 bases not matched to a gene; V was cut back by 2 bases and J by 6 bases. CDR3 in DNA: TGTGCCAGCAGTTTACCCCCAGGGGGGCGGCATGGCTACACCTTC. This sequence encodes CASSLPPGGRHGYTF.

The rearrangement links TRBV4-1 to TRBJ2-3; tentatively, D is TRBD1 (8 bases). The V end was cut by 2 bases, the J end by 8 bases, with 20 bases between. The CDR3 is 16 residues long. Germline loops: CDR1 MGHRA, CDR2 YSYEKL. CDR3 region: CASSQPRQGTGGTQYF. As DNA, the CDR3 is TGCGCCAGCAGCCAACCCCGACAGGGGACGGGGGGTACGCAGTATTTT.

V gene TRBV19 combines with J gene TRBJ1-5, with 9 bases lining up with TRBD1. V lost 1 base and J lost 3; bases outside the gene matches: 7. Germline CDR1 and CDR2: LNHDA and SQIVND (reference sequence). There are 17 residues in the CDR3. The CDR3, as DNA: TGTGCCAGTAGTATAGTCGGGACAGGGACATACAATCAGCCCCAGCATTTT. As protein: CASSIVGTGTYNQPQHF.

This sequence joins TRBV4-2 and TRBJ2-7; D not resolved. The germline V and J ends were trimmed by 0 bases and 2 bases, with 14 bases remaining between them. In germline, CDR1 is LGHNA, CDR2 YNFKEQ. The CDR3 loop spans 16 amino acids. This chain's CDR3 is CASSQDVGRKAYEQYF. Written as DNA, the CDR3 is TGTGCCAGCAGCCAAGATGTGGGCAGGAAAGCCTACGAGCAGTACTTC.

This clone was detected once. The chain uses TRBV12-3 or TRBV12-4 and TRBJ1-4, with 8 bases fitting TRBD1. The CDR3 length is 13 residues. Trimming cost V 6 bases and J 7 bases; bases outside gene matches: 4. CDR3 amino acids: CASSRDRTEKLFF. The CDR3 DNA follows: TGTGCCAGCAGCCGGGACAGGACTGAAAAACTGTTTTTT.

The V call is TRBV11-1, the J call TRBJ2-3; the D gene is possibly TRBD2 (6 bases). There are 15 residues in the CDR3. Germline V CDR1 and CDR2: SGHAT, FQDESV (reference sequence). V lost 3 bases, J lost 3 bases, and 13 bases lay in between. As DNA, the CDR3 is TGTGCCAGCAGCTTTAGCGGATATGTTACAGATACGCAGTATTTT. Its translation: CASSFSGYVTDTQYF.